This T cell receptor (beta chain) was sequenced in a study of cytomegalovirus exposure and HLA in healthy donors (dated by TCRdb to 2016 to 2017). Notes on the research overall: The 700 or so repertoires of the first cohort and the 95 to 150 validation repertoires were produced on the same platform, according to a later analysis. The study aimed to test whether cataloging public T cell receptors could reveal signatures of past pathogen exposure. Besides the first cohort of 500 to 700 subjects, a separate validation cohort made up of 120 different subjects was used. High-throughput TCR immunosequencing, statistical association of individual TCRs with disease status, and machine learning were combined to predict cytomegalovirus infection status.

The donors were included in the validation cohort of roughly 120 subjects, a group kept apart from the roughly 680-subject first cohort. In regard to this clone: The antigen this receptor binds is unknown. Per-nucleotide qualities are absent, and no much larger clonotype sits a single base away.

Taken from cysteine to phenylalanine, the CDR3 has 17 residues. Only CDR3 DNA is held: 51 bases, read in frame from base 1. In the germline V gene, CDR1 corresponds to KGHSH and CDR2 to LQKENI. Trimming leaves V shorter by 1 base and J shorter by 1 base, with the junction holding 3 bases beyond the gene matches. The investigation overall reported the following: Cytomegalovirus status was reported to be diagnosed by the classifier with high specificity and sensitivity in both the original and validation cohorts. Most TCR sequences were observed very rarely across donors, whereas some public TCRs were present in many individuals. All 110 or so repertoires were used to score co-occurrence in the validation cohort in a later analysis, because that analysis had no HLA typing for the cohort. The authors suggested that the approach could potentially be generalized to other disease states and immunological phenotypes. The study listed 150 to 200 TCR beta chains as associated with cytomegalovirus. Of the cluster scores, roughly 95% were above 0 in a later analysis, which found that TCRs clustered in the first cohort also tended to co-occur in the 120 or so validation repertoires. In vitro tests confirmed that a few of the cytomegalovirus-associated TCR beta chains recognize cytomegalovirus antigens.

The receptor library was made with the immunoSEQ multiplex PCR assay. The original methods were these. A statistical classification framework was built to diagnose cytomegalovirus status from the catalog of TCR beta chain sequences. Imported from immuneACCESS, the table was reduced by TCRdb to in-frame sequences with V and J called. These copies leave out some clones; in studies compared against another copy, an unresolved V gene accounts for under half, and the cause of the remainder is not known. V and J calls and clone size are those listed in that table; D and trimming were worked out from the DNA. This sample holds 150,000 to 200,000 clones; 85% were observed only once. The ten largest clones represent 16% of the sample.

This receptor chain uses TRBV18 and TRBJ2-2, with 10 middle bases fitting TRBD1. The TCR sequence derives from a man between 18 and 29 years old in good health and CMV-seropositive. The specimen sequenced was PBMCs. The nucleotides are TGTGCCAGCTCACCACAAGGGACAGGGGAGAACACCGGGGAGCTGTTTTTT. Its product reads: CASSPQGTGENTGELFF.